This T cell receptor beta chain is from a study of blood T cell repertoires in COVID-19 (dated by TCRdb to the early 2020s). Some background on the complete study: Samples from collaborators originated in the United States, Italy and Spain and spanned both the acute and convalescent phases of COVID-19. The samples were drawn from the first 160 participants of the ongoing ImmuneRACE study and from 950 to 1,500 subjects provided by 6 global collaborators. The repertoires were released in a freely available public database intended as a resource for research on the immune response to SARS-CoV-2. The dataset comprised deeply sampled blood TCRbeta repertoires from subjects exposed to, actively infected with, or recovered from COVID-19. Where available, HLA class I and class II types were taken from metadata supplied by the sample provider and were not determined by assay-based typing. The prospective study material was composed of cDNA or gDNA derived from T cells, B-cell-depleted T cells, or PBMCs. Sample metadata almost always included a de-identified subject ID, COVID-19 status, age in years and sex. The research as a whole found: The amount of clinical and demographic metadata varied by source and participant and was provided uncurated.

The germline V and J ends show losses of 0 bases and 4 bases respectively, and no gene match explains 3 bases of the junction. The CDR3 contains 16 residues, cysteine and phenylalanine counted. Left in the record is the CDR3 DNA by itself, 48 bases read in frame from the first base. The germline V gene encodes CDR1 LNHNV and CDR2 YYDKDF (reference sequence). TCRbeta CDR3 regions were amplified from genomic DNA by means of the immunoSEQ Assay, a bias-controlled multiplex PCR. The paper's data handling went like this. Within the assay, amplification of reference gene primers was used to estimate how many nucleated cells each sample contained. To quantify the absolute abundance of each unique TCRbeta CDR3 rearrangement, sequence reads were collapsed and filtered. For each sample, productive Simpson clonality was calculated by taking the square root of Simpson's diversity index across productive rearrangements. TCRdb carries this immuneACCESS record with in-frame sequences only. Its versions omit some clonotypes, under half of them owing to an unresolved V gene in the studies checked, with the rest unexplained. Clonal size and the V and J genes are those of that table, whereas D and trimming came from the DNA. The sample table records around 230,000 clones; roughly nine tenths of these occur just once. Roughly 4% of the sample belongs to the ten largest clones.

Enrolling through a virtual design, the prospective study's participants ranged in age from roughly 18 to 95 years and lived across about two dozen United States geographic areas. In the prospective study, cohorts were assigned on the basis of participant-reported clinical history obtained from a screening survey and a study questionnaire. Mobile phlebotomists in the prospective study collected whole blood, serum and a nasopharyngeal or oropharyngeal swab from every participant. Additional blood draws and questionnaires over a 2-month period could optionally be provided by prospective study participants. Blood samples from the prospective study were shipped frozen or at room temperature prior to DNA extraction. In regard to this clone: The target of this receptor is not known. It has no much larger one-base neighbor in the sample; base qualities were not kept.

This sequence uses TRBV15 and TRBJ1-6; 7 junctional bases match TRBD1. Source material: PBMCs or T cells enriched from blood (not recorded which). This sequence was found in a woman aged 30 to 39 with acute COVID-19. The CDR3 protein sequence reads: CATSRDEGAYNSPLHF. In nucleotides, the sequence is TGTGCCACCAGCAGAGATGAGGGGGCTTATAATTCACCCCTCCACTTT.